The entry that follows covers one TCR beta chain sequence. Its antigen remains unidentified. 13 Jbeta primers and 60 Vbeta primers were used for the PCR. Clones were read by immunoSEQ multiplex PCR, and TCRdb kept only the in-frame ones, dropping some. This table holds some 32,000 clones, roughly 89% found once. The sample comes from a study of cytomegalovirus exposure and HLA in healthy donors. Findings and limits, study-wide: In vitro testing confirmed a few CMV-associated chains as specific for CMV antigens. Because they were indistinguishable, some V segments, including TRBV6-2 and TRBV6-3, were excluded. Relative to the approximately 680-donor mean, N-insertions were reportedly fewer in an Asian-associated ancestry cluster in a later analysis.

The CDR3 is 12 residues long. V was shortened by 6 bases and J by 7 bases, with 11 bases between the two germline ends. CDR1 LGHNA and CDR2 YSLEER come from the germline V gene. V usage is TRBV4-3 and J usage is TRBJ2-3; D call uncertain. Sequenced material: PBMCs. This TCR was recovered from a boy between 10 and 17 years old in good health and CMV-seronegative. For the CDR3, the DNA is TGCGCCAGCAGTGGCCCCGACAATACGCAGTATTTT. It is translated as CASSGPDNTQYF.